Described below is a single T cell receptor (beta chain) sequence and its context. What it binds is unknown. This entry is derived from a study of T cell responses to AZD1222 COVID-19 vaccine. Study-wide findings and caveats: Two AZD1222 administrations were followed by greater Spike-specific TCR breadth and depth. Clonal diversity was possibly underestimated, and the donors were mostly white British, with more females.

Trimming at V came to 6 bases and at J to 0 bases, leaving 6 bases not matched to a gene. The CDR3 extends over 15 amino acids. Germline V CDR1 and CDR2: LNHDA, SQIVND (reference sequence). Repertoires were generated with immunoSEQ multiplex PCR, while TCRdb's copy carries only in-frame clones and drops some. The sample has about 53,000 clones; roughly 80% are singletons. This receptor was obtained from an adult in good health. The sample in question was peripheral blood, obtained on day 0 of AZD1222 vaccination. The rearrangement links TRBV19 to TRBJ2-5; 8 nucleotides agree with TRBD2. The DNA for the CDR3 is TGTGCCAGTAGAGGACGGGAGGGAGACCAAGAGACCCAGTACTTC. Translated: CASRGREGDQETQYF. The variable domain in full, completed from reference TRBV19 and TRBJ2-5, reads DGGITQSPKYLFRKEGQNVTLSCEQNLNHDAMYWYRQDPGQGLRLIYYSQIVNDFQKGDIAEGYSVSREKKESFPLTVTSAQKNPTAFYLCASRGREGDQETQYFGPGTRLLVL.